Listed below are T cell receptor beta chains from one sample, sequenced in a study of blood T cell repertoires in COVID-19. Here immunoSEQ multiplex PCR was the method, and the copy in TCRdb shows in-frame clones only, minus some. The top ten clones hold roughly 15% of a sample with 85,000 to 130,000 clones, around 87% of them seen once. Material for sequencing was peripheral blood. These receptors were taken from a man aged 50 or older with acute or convalescent COVID-19. CDR3s include the opening cysteine and the closing phenylalanine or tryptophan. A D gene is named only where the DNA matches it firmly. Size tells how often a clone was seen (once, few, many) or the class of an expanded clone, and some rows leave it out.

v_call	clone_size	j_call	d_call	cdr3_aa	cdr3_nt
TRBV7-9	NA	TRBJ1-2	NA	CASTDRTSNYGYTF	TGTGCCAGCACCGATAGGACTTCCAACTATGGCTACACCTTC
TRBV11-2	NA	TRBJ1-6	TRBD1	CASSTGQTSSPLHF	TGTGCCAGCAGCACGGGACAGACATCCTCACCCCTCCACTTT
TRBV5-1	NA	TRBJ1-1	TRBD1	CASSSSGTGELAEAFF	TGCGCCAGCAGCTCCTCCGGGACAGGGGAATTAGCTGAAGCTTTCTTT
TRBV5-1	NA	TRBJ2-1	TRBD2	CASSPGTSGNNEQFF	TGCGCCAGCAGCCCAGGGACTAGCGGGAACAATGAGCAGTTCTTC
TRBV24-1	medium-sized	TRBJ2-1	NA	CATSDGSTSRQFF	TGTGCCACCAGTGATGGGTCGACTAGTAGGCAGTTCTTC
TRBV5-1	NA	TRBJ2-2	NA	CASSLGQNTGELFF	TGCGCCAGCAGCTTGGGGCAAAACACCGGGGAGCTGTTTTTT
TRBV13	NA	TRBJ2-1	TRBD2	CASSFRTSGRSYNEQFF	TGTGCCAGCAGCTTTCGGACTAGCGGGAGGTCCTACAATGAGCAGTTCTTC
TRBV5-6	NA	TRBJ1-1	NA	CASSLAVRTEAFF	TGTGCCAGCAGCTTGGCTGTGAGGACTGAAGCTTTCTTT
TRBV7-9	once	TRBJ2-7	NA	CASSSTTGMEGEQYF	TGTGCCAGCAGCTCCACGACAGGGATGGAGGGGGAGCAGTACTTC
TRBV18	NA	TRBJ1-5	NA	CASSPSDQPQHF	TGTGCCAGCTCACCTTCAGATCAGCCCCAGCATTTT
TRBV7-8	NA	TRBJ2-2	NA	CASSPPGGELFF	TGTGCCAGCAGCCCCCCCGGCGGGGAGCTGTTTTTT
TRBV5-6	NA	TRBJ2-5	TRBD2	CASSLLSGKAQETQYF	TGTGCCAGCAGCTTGTTGAGCGGGAAGGCCCAAGAGACCCAGTACTTC
TRBV5-1	NA	TRBJ2-2	TRBD1	CASSDQGAPTGELFF	TGCGCCAGCAGCGACCAGGGGGCGCCCACCGGGGAGCTGTTTTTT
TRBV4-1	NA	TRBJ2-3	TRBD1	CASSQPFLAGTGTDTQYF	TGCGCCAGCAGCCAGCCCTTCTTGGCAGGGACAGGCACAGATACGCAGTATTTT
TRBV6-5	NA	TRBJ2-1	TRBD1	CASVPGQGINEQFF	TGTGCCAGTGTGCCGGGACAGGGGATTAATGAGCAGTTCTTC
TRBV4-1	NA	TRBJ2-1	TRBD2	CASRGLADDEQFF	TGCGCCAGCAGGGGACTAGCGGACGATGAGCAGTTCTTC
TRBV30	NA	TRBJ2-1	TRBD2	CAWSLGTSGRVEQFF	TGTGCCTGGAGCCTTGGGACTAGCGGGAGGGTAGAGCAGTTCTTC
TRBV9	NA	TRBJ2-2	NA	CASSVGSTVGELFF	TGTGCCAGCAGCGTAGGATCAACGGTCGGGGAGCTGTTTTTT
TRBV7-2	NA	TRBJ1-2	NA	CASSFQAGGVEAIGYTF	TGTGCCAGCAGTTTCCAGGCCGGGGGGGTAGAGGCAATTGGCTACACCTTC
TRBV4-1	few	TRBJ2-6	TRBD1	CASSQGTGSGANVLTF	TGCGCCAGCAGCCAAGGGACAGGGTCCGGGGCCAACGTCCTGACTTTC
TRBV11-3	once	TRBJ1-1	TRBD1	CASSPGTGPGHTEAFF	TGTGCCAGCAGCCCCGGGACAGGTCCGGGGCACACTGAAGCTTTCTTT
TRBV9	once	TRBJ2-3	TRBD2	CASSGTSGTSTDTQYF	TGTGCCAGCAGCGGGACTAGCGGTACTAGCACAGATACGCAGTATTTT
TRBV4-1	NA	TRBJ2-7	NA	CASSQGVGQGPLSYEQYF	TGCGCCAGCAGCCAAGGGGTGGGCCAGGGGCCACTCTCCTACGAGCAGTACTTC
TRBV5-3	NA	TRBJ1-2	NA	CARYLLKEDYGYTF	TGTGCCAGATACCTACTGAAAGAGGACTATGGCTACACCTTC
TRBV5-1	NA	TRBJ2-1	TRBD2	CASQGSGKFEQFF	TGCGCCTCGCAAGGAAGCGGGAAGTTTGAGCAGTTCTTC
TRBV5-5	NA	TRBJ2-5	TRBD2	CASSLAGSSGSVETQYF	TGTGCCAGCAGCTTGGCCGGATCTAGCGGGAGTGTAGAGACCCAGTACTTC
TRBV2	NA	TRBJ1-3	NA	CASAGGGTGNTIYF	TGTGCCAGCGCCGGTGGGGGCACTGGAAACACCATATATTTT
TRBV5-1	NA	TRBJ2-1	TRBD1	CASSPRQGGIDEQFF	TGCGCCAGCAGCCCCAGACAGGGTGGTATTGATGAGCAGTTCTTC
TRBV12-3/TRBV12-4	NA	TRBJ2-2	TRBD2	CASSRGVAGELFF	TGTGCCAGCAGCCGGGGGGTGGCCGGGGAGCTGTTTTTT
TRBV5-6	NA	TRBJ2-7	TRBD1	CASSWGTVSYEQYF	TGTGCCAGCAGCTGGGGGACAGTCTCCTACGAGCAGTACTTC
TRBV18	NA	TRBJ2-5	NA	CASSPTEETQYF	TGTGCCAGCTCACCGACAGAGGAGACCCAGTACTTC
TRBV6-5	NA	TRBJ2-7	NA	CASRRHRDSYEQYF	TGTGCCAGCAGACGTCACAGGGACTCCTACGAGCAGTACTTC
TRBV5-1	NA	TRBJ2-2	NA	CASSLSTGNTGELFF	TGCGCCAGCAGCTTGAGTACCGGGAACACCGGGGAGCTGTTTTTT
TRBV2	NA	TRBJ1-5	NA	CASSEDVARGNQPQHF	TGTGCCAGCAGTGAAGACGTGGCCAGGGGCAATCAGCCCCAGCATTTT
TRBV6-6	NA	TRBJ1-6	TRBD1	CASRPPGQGDSPLHF	TGTGCCAGCAGGCCGCCGGGACAGGGGGATTCACCCCTCCACTTT
TRBV2	NA	TRBJ1-2	TRBD1	CASTRDSRYGYTF	TGTGCCAGCACCCGGGACAGCAGATATGGCTACACCTTC
TRBV3-1/TRBV3-2	NA	TRBJ2-5	TRBD2	CASSQAGLAGVGYF	TGTGCCAGCAGCCAAGCCGGACTAGCGGGAGTAGGGTACTTC
TRBV6-5	NA	TRBJ1-2	TRBD1	CASRRTGSGYTF	TGTGCCAGCAGACGGACAGGGAGTGGCTACACCTTC